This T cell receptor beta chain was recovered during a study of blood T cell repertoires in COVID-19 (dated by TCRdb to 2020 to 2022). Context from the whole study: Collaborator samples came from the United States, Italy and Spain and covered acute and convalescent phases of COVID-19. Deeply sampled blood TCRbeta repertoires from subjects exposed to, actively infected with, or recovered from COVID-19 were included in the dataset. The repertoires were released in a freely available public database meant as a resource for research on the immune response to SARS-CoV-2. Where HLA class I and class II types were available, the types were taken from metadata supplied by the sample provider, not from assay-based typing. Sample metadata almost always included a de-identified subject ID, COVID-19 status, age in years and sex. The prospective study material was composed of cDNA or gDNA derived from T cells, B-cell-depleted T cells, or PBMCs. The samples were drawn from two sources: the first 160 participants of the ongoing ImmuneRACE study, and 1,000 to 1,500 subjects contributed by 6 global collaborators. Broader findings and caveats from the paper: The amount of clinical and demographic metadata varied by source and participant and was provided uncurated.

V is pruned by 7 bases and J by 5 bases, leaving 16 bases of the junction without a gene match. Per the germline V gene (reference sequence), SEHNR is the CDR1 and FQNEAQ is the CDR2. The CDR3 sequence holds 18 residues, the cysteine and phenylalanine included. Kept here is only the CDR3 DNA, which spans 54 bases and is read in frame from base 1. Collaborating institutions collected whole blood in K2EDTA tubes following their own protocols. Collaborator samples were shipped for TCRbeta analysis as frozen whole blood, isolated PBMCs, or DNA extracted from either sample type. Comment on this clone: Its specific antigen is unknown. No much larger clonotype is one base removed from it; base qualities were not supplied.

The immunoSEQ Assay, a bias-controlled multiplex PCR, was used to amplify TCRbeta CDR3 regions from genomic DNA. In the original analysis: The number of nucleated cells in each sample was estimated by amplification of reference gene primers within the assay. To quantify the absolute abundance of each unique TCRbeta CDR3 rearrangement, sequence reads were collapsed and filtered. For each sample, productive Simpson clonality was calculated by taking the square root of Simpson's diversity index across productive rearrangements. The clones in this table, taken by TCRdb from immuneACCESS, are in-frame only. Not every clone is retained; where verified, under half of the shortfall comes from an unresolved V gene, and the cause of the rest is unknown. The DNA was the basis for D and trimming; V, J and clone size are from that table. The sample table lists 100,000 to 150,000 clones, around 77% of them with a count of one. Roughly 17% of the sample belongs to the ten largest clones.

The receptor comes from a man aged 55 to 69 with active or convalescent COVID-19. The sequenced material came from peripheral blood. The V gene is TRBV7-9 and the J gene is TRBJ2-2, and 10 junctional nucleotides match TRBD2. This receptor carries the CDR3 CASIHRRASGSKTGELFF. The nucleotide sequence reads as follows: TGTGCCAGCATCCACAGAAGGGCTAGCGGGAGTAAGACCGGGGAGCTGTTTTTT.